This T cell receptor beta chain was sequenced for a study of T-cell reconstitution after alpha-beta-depleted transplantation in children. Unique molecular identifiers were incorporated into the prepared TCRbeta library. TCRdb called the PCR reads again in MiXCR, with one record for every CDR3 protein. This repertoire shows about 160,000 distinct CDR3 sequences, 11% found once; its top ten account for roughly 13%. Study results and limitations: Several hundred expanded graft clones reportedly were the source of alpha-beta T cells about two months after transplant.

This clonotype was found many times. Its antigen is not identified. Germline CDR1 reads DFQATT; CDR2 reads SNEGSKA (reference sequence). V was cut by 5 bases and J by 2 bases, with 26 bases left in between. This CDR3 has 18 residues. The genes are TRBV20-1 and TRBJ2-3, with D possibly matching TRBD2 (6 bases). The source of this sequence is a boy between 2 and 10 years old with acute myeloid leukemia, due to receive a stem cell transplant. The sample here was PBMCs, taken before TCRalphabeta/CD19-depleted stem cell transplant. In DNA, the CDR3 is TGCAGTGCTGGTCTTGAGCGGGTGCTATCTACCACCACAGATACGCAGTATTTT. Translated: CSAGLERVLSTTTDTQYF.